The 7 T cell receptor delta chains presented below share a single source sample, sequenced in a study of γδ T cells in repeated Plasmodium falciparum infection. TCRdb re-called the multiplex PCR reads with CATT. The sample records 45,000 to 50,000 delta-chain clones, around 1.6% being singletons. Flow sorting of PBMC yielded separate Vgamma9/Vdelta2+ and Vdelta2-negative gammadelta T cell populations for bulk repertoire analysis. Material: gamma-delta T cells from blood. All receptors derive from a pool of human donors (malaria-infected and uninfected, not separated).

This clone appeared a few times. This DNA translates differently at residues 4 and 19 from the TCRdb protein, which is that of a much larger clone; a read error is likely, and the protein shown is the DNA's own translation. The chain joins TRDV1 to TRDJ1; 12 nucleotides align to TRDD3. The CDR3 runs to 24 residues. The V gene's germline CDR1 is TSWWSYY and CDR2 QGS. The CDR3 region has the DNA TGTGCTCTTGTGGAACCCACCTTTTTCTGTCCTAACTGGGGGATACCCTGCTACCCCGATAAACTCATCTTT. Protein: CALVEPTFFCPNWGIPCYPDKLIF.

Notes on this clone: A read error is likely here: a far larger clone is one base away. The same CDR3 arises from other DNA sequences in this sample as well. The chain combines TRDV1 with TRDJ1; 8 bases agree with TRDD3. TCRdb offers no J gene call, so here the DNA was matched to germline to obtain one. CDR1 and CDR2 (germline): TSWWSYY, QGS. Unmatched junction bases numbered 18, after V lost 6 bases and J lost 0 bases. The length of the CDR3 is 19 residues. For the CDR3, the DNA is TGTGCTCTTGGAGTACTAACTGGGGGGCGACCCGATTACACCGATAAACTCATCTTT. Residues: CALGVLTGGRPDYTDKLIF.

This clone was seen more than once but under ten times. The protein that TCRdb holds for this DNA derives from a much larger clone and differs from the translated DNA at residue 8, which likely indicates a read error; the protein shown here is translated from the DNA. V gene TRDV1 combines with J gene TRDJ1; unclear D gene. Germline-derived CDR1 and CDR2 are TSWWSYY and QGS. The CDR3 consists of 16 residues. Trimming shortened V by 0 bases and J by 7 bases, and 18 bases separated the two germline ends. In nucleotides, the CDR3 is TGTGCTCTTGGGGAACTTATCCACCAAAAGGAGGGTAAACTCATCTTT. It encodes CALGELIHQKEGKLIF.

The sample holds a few counts of this clone. The protein recorded in TCRdb matches a much larger clone and deviates from this DNA's translation at residue 11, suggesting a read error; the protein here is obtained by translating the DNA. The V gene is TRDV1, the J gene TRDJ1, with TRDD3 matching over 10 bases. Here the J gene was assigned by germline matching of the DNA, as TCRdb has none. The germline CDR1 and CDR2 sequences are TSWWSYY and QGS. The CDR3 covers 14 residues. Unmatched junction bases numbered 12, after V lost 9 bases and J lost 8 bases. The CDR3 reads CALAGYWGIEKLIF. In nucleotides, the CDR3 is TGTGCTCTCGCGGGCTACTGGGGGATTGAGAAACTCATCTTT.

Comments on this clone: The mismatch at residue 9 between this DNA's translation and the TCRdb protein of a much larger clone likely reflects a read error; the protein shown is translated from the DNA. The CDR3 here is CALGSCAPSPWDWGPPYTDKLIF. The DNA of the CDR3 is TGTGCTCTTGGGTCCTGTGCACCTTCTCCTTGGGACTGGGGGCCACCCTACACCGATAAACTCATCTTT. This chain joins TRDV1 and TRDJ1, with TRDD3 matching 8 bases. Germline V CDR1 and CDR2: TSWWSYY, QGS. The length of the CDR3 is 23 residues. J gave up 0 bases and V 5 bases, and 29 bases lay outside the gene matches.

This clone was counted only a few times. The protein in TCRdb stems from a much larger clone and differs at residue 16 from this DNA's translation, likely a read error; here the protein is translated from the DNA. DNA of the CDR3: TGTGCTTATATCCCGGGGGTCGATACTGGGGGATGCGGCTTGGGTAACCTCATCTTT. This gives the protein CAYIPGVDTGGCGLGNLIF. V gene TRAV38-2/DV8 combines with J gene TRDJ1; 10 bases map to TRDD3. After removal of 6 bases from V and 11 bases from J, the junction contained 28 bases not matched to a gene. The V gene's germline CDR1 is TSESDYY and CDR2 QEAYKQQN. There are 19 residues in the CDR3.

This clone is deemed medium-sized (0.01 to 0.1%). The sample has other DNA sequences that encode this CDR3 too. The chain employs TRDV1 and TRDJ1, with 7 bases that match TRDD3. The CDR3 totals 16 residues. J gave up 4 bases and V 0 bases, and 8 bases lay outside the gene matches. Germline lookup yields CDR1 TSWWSYY and CDR2 QGS. This chain's CDR3 is CALGELMGGILDKLIF. The CDR3 DNA sequence: TGTGCTCTTGGGGAACTTATGGGAGGGATACTCGATAAACTCATCTTT.